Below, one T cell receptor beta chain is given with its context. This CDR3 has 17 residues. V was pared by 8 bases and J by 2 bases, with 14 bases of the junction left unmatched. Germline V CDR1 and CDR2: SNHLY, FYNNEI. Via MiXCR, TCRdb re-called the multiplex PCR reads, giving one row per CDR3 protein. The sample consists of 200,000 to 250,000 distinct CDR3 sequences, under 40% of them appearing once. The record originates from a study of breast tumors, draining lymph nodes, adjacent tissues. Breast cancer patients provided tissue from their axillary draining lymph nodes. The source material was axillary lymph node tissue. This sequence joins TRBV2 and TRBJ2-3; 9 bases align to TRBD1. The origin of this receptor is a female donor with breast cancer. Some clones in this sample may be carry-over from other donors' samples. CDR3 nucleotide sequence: TGTGCCAGCTCACCTCAAACAGGGGGCGCCTACACAGATACGCAGTATTTT. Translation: CASSPQTGGAYTDTQYF.